Listed below are T cell receptor beta chains from one sample, sequenced in a study of Graves' ophthalmopathy and Graves' hyperthyroidism. Via MiXCR, TCRdb re-called the multiplex PCR reads, giving one row per CDR3 protein. The sample shows 650,000 to 900,000 distinct CDR3 sequences, 40% of them seen only once. The sequenced material came from peripheral blood. Receptors were obtained from an adult man with Graves' ophthalmopathy. CDR3s include the opening cysteine and the closing phenylalanine or tryptophan. Fields, in order: CDR3 DNA, CDR3 protein, D gene, V gene, J gene, CDR3 length, clone size. The D gene is left open where the match is weak. Clone size, where shown, is once, few, many, or a class for clones that have expanded.

DNA: TGTGCCAGCAGTGTGTCGGCCGGTGTGGAGACCCAGTACTTC
CDR3: CASSVSAGVETQYF
D: NA
V: TRBV7-9
J: TRBJ2-5
length: 14
size: NA

DNA: TGTGCCATCAGTGAGTCTACAGGGGTTAGTCCCGCGGGCTACACCTTC
CDR3: CAISESTGVSPAGYTF
D: TRBD1
V: TRBV10-3
J: TRBJ1-2
length: 16
size: NA

DNA: TGTGCCAGCTTTGGGCGGGACACCGGGGAGCTGTTTTTT
CDR3: CASFGRDTGELFF
D: NA
V: TRBV7-9
J: TRBJ2-2
length: 13
size: few

DNA: TGCAGTGTCCCGTTCTCTGGGGCCAACGTCCTGACTTTC
CDR3: CSVPFSGANVLTF
D: NA
V: TRBV20-1
J: TRBJ2-6
length: 13
size: many

DNA: TGTGCCAGCAGCTTAGACACGGGTATGGAGACCCAGTACTTC
CDR3: CASSLDTGMETQYF
D: NA
V: TRBV7-2
J: TRBJ2-5
length: 14
size: many

DNA: TGTGCCAGCAGCTTAAAGGGTTATAGCAATCAGCCCCAGCATTTT
CDR3: CASSLKGYSNQPQHF
D: NA
V: TRBV7-2
J: TRBJ1-5
length: 15
size: many

DNA: TGTGCCACCAGCAGTGGAGGGATTAATGAAAAACTGTTTTTT
CDR3: CATSSGGINEKLFF
D: NA
V: TRBV15
J: TRBJ1-4
length: 14
size: NA

DNA: TGCAGTGCTACTCCGGGACAGAAGAACGAGCAGTACTTC
CDR3: CSATPGQKNEQYF
D: TRBD1
V: TRBV20-1
J: TRBJ2-7
length: 13
size: NA

DNA: TGCAGTGTTTCGGACAGGGGGAATGAAAAACTGTTTTTT
CDR3: CSVSDRGNEKLFF
D: TRBD1
V: TRBV20-1
J: TRBJ1-4
length: 13
size: many

DNA: TGTGCCAGCAGTCCCCTCCTGACAGACAATGAGCAGTTCTTC
CDR3: CASSPLLTDNEQFF
D: NA
V: TRBV2
J: TRBJ2-1
length: 14
size: NA

DNA: TGTGCCAGCAGCTATCCGGGACAGGGCTACGAGCAGTACTTC
CDR3: CASSYPGQGYEQYF
D: TRBD1
V: TRBV7-2
J: TRBJ2-7
length: 14
size: many

DNA: TGTGCCAGCAGCGTAGAACCGGACAGGGGCGGGGACGAGCAGTACTTC
CDR3: CASSVEPDRGGDEQYF
D: TRBD1
V: TRBV7-2
J: TRBJ2-7
length: 16
size: NA

DNA: TGTGCCAGCAGGTCCGGGGGAACAAGGGATCAGCCCCAGCATTTT
CDR3: CASRSGGTRDQPQHF
D: NA
V: TRBV24-1
J: TRBJ1-5
length: 15
size: few

DNA: TGTGCCAGCAGCTTAGAGGGGACAGACTTCTCTGGGGCCAACGTCCTGACTTTC
CDR3: CASSLEGTDFSGANVLTF
D: TRBD1
V: TRBV7-3
J: TRBJ2-6
length: 18
size: few

DNA: TGCAGCGTTTATCGCGAGAGGACTGAAGCTTTCTTT
CDR3: CSVYRERTEAFF
D: NA
V: TRBV29-1
J: TRBJ1-1
length: 12
size: many

DNA: TGTGCCAGCAGCTTGACCTTAGGGGGAACGGAGGATCAGCCCCAGCATTTT
CDR3: CASSLTLGGTEDQPQHF
D: NA
V: TRBV5-6
J: TRBJ1-5
length: 17
size: NA

DNA: TGCAGTGCTAGTAGGCAGGGGGGCACTGAAGCTTTCTTT
CDR3: CSASRQGGTEAFF
D: TRBD1
V: TRBV20-1
J: TRBJ1-1
length: 13
size: NA